Listed below are T cell receptor beta chains from one sample, sequenced in a study of graft-versus-host responses after intestinal transplantation. Profiling relied on immunoSEQ multiplex PCR, and the TCRdb table lists in-frame clones only, not all of them. Among 30,000 to 45,000 clones, over 90% were seen once, and the ten largest hold about 20%. Their target antigens are unknown. Material: unstimulated CD8+ T cells sorted from spleen or lymph node cells, obtained before transplant. These receptors were collected from a human donor who was the organ donor for an intestinal transplant. CDR3s include the opening cysteine and the closing phenylalanine or tryptophan. Each record gives: D gene, V gene, clone size, J gene, CDR3 protein, CDR3 DNA. A D gene is named only where the DNA matches it firmly. The size field is filled for only some rows; it gives once, few, many or a size class.

D gene: TRBD1; V gene: TRBV2; clone size: NA; J gene: TRBJ2-1; CDR3 protein: CANTGQGARNEQFF; CDR3 DNA: TGTGCCAACACAGGACAGGGGGCGCGGAATGAGCAGTTCTTC
D gene: NA; V gene: TRBV19; clone size: NA; J gene: TRBJ1-1; CDR3 protein: CASSPRAVNTEAFF; CDR3 DNA: TGTGCCAGTAGTCCCCGGGCAGTGAACACTGAAGCTTTCTTT
D gene: NA; V gene: TRBV4-2; clone size: NA; J gene: TRBJ2-7; CDR3 protein: CASSQGLGGYEQYF; CDR3 DNA: TGTGCCAGCAGCCAAGGACTAGGGGGCTACGAGCAGTACTTC
D gene: NA; V gene: TRBV4-3; clone size: NA; J gene: TRBJ2-5; CDR3 protein: CASSQDSGFQETQYF; CDR3 DNA: TGCGCCAGCAGCCAAGATAGCGGTTTCCAAGAGACCCAGTACTTC
D gene: NA; V gene: TRBV7-9; clone size: few; J gene: TRBJ1-2; CDR3 protein: CASSSLGGLNYGYTF; CDR3 DNA: TGTGCCAGCAGCTCTTTGGGGGGGCTTAACTATGGCTACACCTTC
D gene: TRBD1; V gene: TRBV6-5; clone size: NA; J gene: TRBJ1-1; CDR3 protein: CASSDTGVAEAFF; CDR3 DNA: TGTGCCAGCAGTGACACAGGGGTCGCTGAAGCTTTCTTT
D gene: NA; V gene: TRBV27; clone size: NA; J gene: TRBJ2-5; CDR3 protein: CASSLSFSRRETQYF; CDR3 DNA: TGTGCCAGCAGTTTAAGCTTCTCTAGGAGAGAGACCCAGTACTTC
D gene: TRBD1; V gene: TRBV10-3; clone size: NA; J gene: TRBJ2-7; CDR3 protein: CAISLQRRTGRVVEQYF; CDR3 DNA: TGTGCCATCAGCCTCCAGAGAAGGACAGGGAGAGTCGTCGAGCAGTACTTC
D gene: TRBD2; V gene: TRBV5-1; clone size: NA; J gene: TRBJ2-3; CDR3 protein: CASSVGGPDTQYF; CDR3 DNA: TGCGCCAGCAGCGTGGGAGGGCCAGATACGCAGTATTTT
D gene: TRBD2; V gene: TRBV19; clone size: NA; J gene: TRBJ2-7; CDR3 protein: CASSRRTSGNSYEQYF; CDR3 DNA: TGTGCCAGTAGTAGGCGGACTAGCGGGAACTCCTACGAGCAGTACTTC
D gene: TRBD2; V gene: TRBV28; clone size: NA; J gene: TRBJ2-7; CDR3 protein: CASSLLAGGPYEQYF; CDR3 DNA: TGTGCCAGCAGTTTATTGGCGGGAGGGCCATACGAGCAGTACTTC
D gene: NA; V gene: TRBV9; clone size: NA; J gene: TRBJ2-7; CDR3 protein: CASSGTASYEQYF; CDR3 DNA: TGTGCCAGCAGCGGGACAGCCTCCTACGAGCAGTACTTC
D gene: TRBD1; V gene: TRBV4-2; clone size: once; J gene: TRBJ2-7; CDR3 protein: CASSRGLVVGQDRVDYEQYF; CDR3 DNA: TGTGCCAGCAGCCGAGGCTTGGTTGTGGGTCAGGACAGGGTGGACTACGAGCAGTACTTC
D gene: NA; V gene: TRBV29-1; clone size: once; J gene: TRBJ2-1; CDR3 protein: CSVVGGYEQFF; CDR3 DNA: TGCAGCGTTGTTGGAGGCTATGAGCAGTTCTTC
D gene: TRBD1; V gene: TRBV10-3; clone size: few; J gene: TRBJ2-7; CDR3 protein: CAITTDRSYEQYF; CDR3 DNA: TGTGCCATCACCACGGACAGGTCCTACGAGCAGTACTTC
D gene: TRBD1; V gene: TRBV28; clone size: once; J gene: TRBJ1-6; CDR3 protein: CASSLGQGSPLHF; CDR3 DNA: TGTGCCAGCAGTTTAGGACAGGGTTCACCCCTCCACTTT
D gene: NA; V gene: TRBV13; clone size: NA; J gene: TRBJ1-1; CDR3 protein: CASSRAGGISTEAFF; CDR3 DNA: TGTGCCAGCAGTCGCGCGGGGGGTATAAGCACTGAAGCTTTCTTT
D gene: TRBD1; V gene: TRBV7-6; clone size: NA; J gene: TRBJ2-2; CDR3 protein: CASSRTRQGTNTGELFF; CDR3 DNA: TGTGCCAGCAGCCGAACCCGACAGGGAACGAACACCGGGGAGCTGTTTTTT
D gene: NA; V gene: TRBV6-1; clone size: NA; J gene: TRBJ2-2; CDR3 protein: CASSEFIALGAGELFF; CDR3 DNA: TGTGCCAGCAGTGAATTTATTGCGTTAGGGGCCGGGGAGCTGTTTTTT
D gene: NA; V gene: TRBV7-9; clone size: NA; J gene: TRBJ2-3; CDR3 protein: CASSLDRQGGDTQYF; CDR3 DNA: TGTGCCAGCAGCTTAGATCGCCAGGGGGGAGATACGCAGTATTTT
D gene: TRBD1; V gene: TRBV6-1; clone size: NA; J gene: TRBJ2-3; CDR3 protein: CASREPSRDRAADTQYF; CDR3 DNA: TGTGCCAGCAGGGAACCCTCCCGGGACAGGGCGGCAGATACGCAGTATTTT
D gene: NA; V gene: TRBV7-8; clone size: NA; J gene: TRBJ2-1; CDR3 protein: CASSLEVVPRGEQFF; CDR3 DNA: TGTGCCAGCAGCTTAGAGGTCGTTCCGCGGGGTGAGCAGTTCTTC
D gene: NA; V gene: TRBV7-6; clone size: NA; J gene: TRBJ2-7; CDR3 protein: CASSLTRNYEQYF; CDR3 DNA: TGTGCCAGCAGCTTGACCAGGAACTACGAGCAGTACTTC
D gene: NA; V gene: TRBV13; clone size: few; J gene: TRBJ1-2; CDR3 protein: CASREWGGGYGYTF; CDR3 DNA: TGTGCCAGCAGAGAGTGGGGGGGCGGCTATGGCTACACCTTC
D gene: NA; V gene: TRBV7-2; clone size: NA; J gene: TRBJ2-7; CDR3 protein: CASSLRGAEEYNHYEQYF; CDR3 DNA: TGTGCCAGCAGCCTCAGGGGGGCGGAGGAATATAACCACTACGAGCAGTACTTC
D gene: TRBD1; V gene: TRBV7-3; clone size: NA; J gene: TRBJ2-5; CDR3 protein: CASSYPGQGETQYF; CDR3 DNA: TGTGCCAGCAGCTATCCCGGACAGGGAGAGACCCAGTACTTC
D gene: TRBD1; V gene: TRBV11-3; clone size: NA; J gene: TRBJ2-5; CDR3 protein: CASSPRTGEETQYF; CDR3 DNA: TGTGCCAGCAGCCCTCGGACAGGGGAAGAGACCCAGTACTTC
D gene: NA; V gene: TRBV7-9; clone size: NA; J gene: TRBJ2-1; CDR3 protein: CASSLGGLNNEQFF; CDR3 DNA: TGTGCCAGCAGCTTAGGAGGATTAAACAATGAGCAGTTCTTC
D gene: NA; V gene: TRBV5-4; clone size: NA; J gene: TRBJ2-3; CDR3 protein: CASSFKFEVADTQYF; CDR3 DNA: TGTGCCAGCAGCTTTAAGTTTGAGGTTGCAGATACGCAGTATTTT
D gene: NA; V gene: TRBV7-9; clone size: NA; J gene: TRBJ2-3; CDR3 protein: CASSAPEEGKDTQYF; CDR3 DNA: TGTGCCAGCAGCGCCCCTGAAGAGGGAAAAGATACGCAGTATTTT
D gene: NA; V gene: TRBV4-2; clone size: NA; J gene: TRBJ2-7; CDR3 protein: CASSQEKGYEQYF; CDR3 DNA: TGTGCCAGCAGCCAAGAAAAAGGGTACGAGCAGTACTTC
D gene: TRBD2; V gene: TRBV27; clone size: NA; J gene: TRBJ2-1; CDR3 protein: CASSLWLAGDEQFF; CDR3 DNA: TGTGCCAGCAGTTTATGGCTAGCGGGAGATGAGCAGTTCTTC
D gene: TRBD1; V gene: TRBV27; clone size: NA; J gene: TRBJ2-3; CDR3 protein: CASSLDRATDTQYF; CDR3 DNA: TGTGCCAGCAGTTTAGACAGGGCCACAGATACGCAGTATTTT
D gene: NA; V gene: TRBV27; clone size: few; J gene: TRBJ1-4; CDR3 protein: CASSYGATNEKLFF; CDR3 DNA: TGTGCCAGCAGTTACGGTGCAACTAATGAAAAACTGTTTTTT
D gene: TRBD2; V gene: TRBV7-2; clone size: NA; J gene: TRBJ2-3; CDR3 protein: CASSLYFLAGGHWADTQYF; CDR3 DNA: TGTGCCAGCAGCTTATATTTCCTAGCGGGAGGGCATTGGGCAGATACGCAGTATTTT
D gene: TRBD1; V gene: TRBV2; clone size: NA; J gene: TRBJ2-7; CDR3 protein: CASKPRGRGYEQYF; CDR3 DNA: TGTGCCAGCAAACCCAGGGGGCGAGGGTACGAGCAGTACTTC
D gene: TRBD1; V gene: TRBV11-3; clone size: NA; J gene: TRBJ2-3; CDR3 protein: CASSERSGQVADTQYF; CDR3 DNA: TGTGCCAGCAGCGAAAGATCGGGACAGGTCGCAGATACGCAGTATTTT
D gene: NA; V gene: TRBV5-1; clone size: NA; J gene: TRBJ2-2; CDR3 protein: CASSLGIVDVTGELFF; CDR3 DNA: TGCGCCAGCAGCTTGGGGATTGTAGACGTGACCGGGGAGCTGTTTTTT
D gene: TRBD1; V gene: TRBV11-2; clone size: NA; J gene: TRBJ1-2; CDR3 protein: CASSQIRTGNGYTF; CDR3 DNA: TGTGCCAGCAGCCAAATCCGGACAGGGAATGGCTACACCTTC
D gene: NA; V gene: TRBV9; clone size: NA; J gene: TRBJ2-7; CDR3 protein: CASSVALASHEQYF; CDR3 DNA: TGTGCCAGCAGCGTAGCTTTAGCGTCCCACGAGCAGTACTTC
D gene: NA; V gene: TRBV7-2; clone size: once; J gene: TRBJ2-1; CDR3 protein: CASRSYSYNEQFF; CDR3 DNA: TGTGCCAGTCGTAGTTACTCCTACAATGAGCAGTTCTTC
D gene: TRBD1; V gene: TRBV7-9; clone size: NA; J gene: TRBJ1-4; CDR3 protein: CASSFWGQGAGNEKLFF; CDR3 DNA: TGTGCCAGCAGCTTTTGGGGACAGGGGGCTGGTAATGAAAAACTGTTTTTT
D gene: NA; V gene: TRBV28; clone size: NA; J gene: TRBJ2-4; CDR3 protein: CASSWSLAKNIQYF; CDR3 DNA: TGTGCCAGCAGTTGGTCTCTAGCCAAAAACATTCAGTACTTC
D gene: TRBD1; V gene: TRBV4-1; clone size: NA; J gene: TRBJ2-3; CDR3 protein: CASSQVSRGQVDTQYF; CDR3 DNA: TGCGCCAGCAGCCAAGTTTCCAGGGGGCAAGTAGATACGCAGTATTTT
D gene: TRBD2; V gene: TRBV7-2; clone size: NA; J gene: TRBJ2-7; CDR3 protein: CASSLRGREGPLSDEQYF; CDR3 DNA: TGTGCCAGCAGCTTAAGAGGGCGGGAGGGCCCCCTCTCGGACGAGCAGTACTTC
D gene: TRBD2; V gene: TRBV15; clone size: NA; J gene: TRBJ2-7; CDR3 protein: CATSSRSPSGGRTTYEQYF; CDR3 DNA: TGTGCCACCAGCAGCCGGTCGCCTAGCGGAGGCAGGACAACCTACGAGCAGTACTTC
D gene: TRBD2; V gene: TRBV11-2; clone size: once; J gene: TRBJ2-1; CDR3 protein: CASSPLSPTSGSYNEQFF; CDR3 DNA: TGTGCCAGCAGCCCCCTGTCTCCGACTAGCGGGAGCTACAATGAGCAGTTCTTC
D gene: TRBD1; V gene: TRBV29-1; clone size: NA; J gene: TRBJ1-2; CDR3 protein: CSVVPSVDRGLHGYGYTF; CDR3 DNA: TGCAGCGTTGTGCCGTCGGTTGACAGGGGGCTTCACGGCTATGGCTACACCTTC
D gene: NA; V gene: TRBV5-1; clone size: once; J gene: TRBJ2-1; CDR3 protein: CASSLPSNEQFF; CDR3 DNA: TGCGCCAGCAGCTTGCCCAGCAATGAGCAGTTCTTC
D gene: NA; V gene: TRBV30; clone size: NA; J gene: TRBJ2-1; CDR3 protein: CAWKVGVHNEQFF; CDR3 DNA: TGTGCCTGGAAGGTCGGGGTACACAATGAGCAGTTCTTC
D gene: TRBD2; V gene: TRBV9; clone size: NA; J gene: TRBJ2-1; CDR3 protein: CASSVAKTSGNYNEQFF; CDR3 DNA: TGTGCCAGCAGCGTAGCGAAAACTAGCGGGAATTACAATGAGCAGTTCTTC
D gene: NA; V gene: TRBV7-3; clone size: NA; J gene: TRBJ1-2; CDR3 protein: CASSLIGGDYGYTF; CDR3 DNA: TGTGCCAGCAGCTTAATAGGGGGAGACTATGGCTACACCTTC
D gene: NA; V gene: TRBV5-4; clone size: once; J gene: TRBJ2-7; CDR3 protein: CASSRIYEQYF; CDR3 DNA: TGTGCCAGCAGCCGAATCTACGAGCAGTACTTC
D gene: TRBD1; V gene: TRBV11-3; clone size: NA; J gene: TRBJ1-1; CDR3 protein: CASSLAGGLGTEAFF; CDR3 DNA: TGTGCCAGCAGCTTAGCAGGGGGCCTAGGCACTGAAGCTTTCTTT
D gene: NA; V gene: TRBV11-2; clone size: NA; J gene: TRBJ2-5; CDR3 protein: CASSSWSGQETQYF; CDR3 DNA: TGTGCCAGCAGCTCCTGGAGCGGCCAAGAGACCCAGTACTTC
D gene: NA; V gene: TRBV10-1; clone size: once; J gene: TRBJ1-1; CDR3 protein: CASSGKRGGGTEAFF; CDR3 DNA: TGCGCCAGCAGTGGGAAAAGAGGAGGAGGGACTGAAGCTTTCTTT
D gene: NA; V gene: TRBV6-1; clone size: NA; J gene: TRBJ1-4; CDR3 protein: CASSARLQVLKVETEKLFF; CDR3 DNA: TGTGCCAGCAGTGCCAGGTTACAGGTTTTGAAGGTGGAGACCGAAAAACTGTTTTTT
D gene: TRBD2; V gene: TRBV28; clone size: once; J gene: TRBJ2-7; CDR3 protein: CASTERGLVREQYF; CDR3 DNA: TGTGCCAGCACCGAGCGGGGGTTGGTGCGCGAGCAGTACTTC
D gene: NA; V gene: TRBV28; clone size: once; J gene: TRBJ1-3; CDR3 protein: CASSFLLYSSGNTIYF; CDR3 DNA: TGTGCCAGCAGTTTTCTATTGTACAGCTCTGGAAACACCATATATTTT